The clone carrying this T cell receptor beta chain occurred a few times. The protocol was immunoSEQ multiplex PCR, while the TCRdb copy is restricted to in-frame clones and leaves out a portion. The sample lists around 200,000 clones, around 85% occurring once. The data were obtained in a study of blood T cell repertoires in COVID-19. The sequencing sample was made of peripheral blood. The source is a man between 60 and 70 years old with acute or convalescent COVID-19.

The CDR3 nucleotides are TGCGCCACACGGACTAGCTCTCCGGGAAGGGAGCTGTTTTTT. It encodes CATRTSSPGRELFF. V usage is TRBV10-2 and J usage is TRBJ2-2; 8 nucleotides align to TRBD2. The CDR3 contains 14 residues. Trimming removed 10 bases from V and 9 bases from J; junction bases left unmatched: 13. CDR1 and CDR2 from the germline V gene are WSHSY and SAAADI.